Below, 14 T cell receptor beta chains from the same sample are listed, as sequenced in a study of blood T cell repertoires in COVID-19. Repertoires were generated with immunoSEQ multiplex PCR, while TCRdb's copy carries only in-frame clones and drops some. The table shows more than 200,000 clones, with 70% to 90% occurring only once. The sample consisted of peripheral blood. Every receptor here comes from a man aged 45 to 65 with COVID-19, enrolled during active disease.

The gene calls are TRBV3-1 (or the pseudogene TRBV3-2) and TRBJ1-5, with D possibly being TRBD1 (6 bases). From germline, CDR1 is LGHDT and CDR2 YNNKEL (reference sequence). Trimming left V 3 bases short and J 5 bases short, with 8 bases between. The length of the CDR3 is 13 residues. The CDR3 bases are TGTGCCAGCAGCCAGGGGGCAGATCAGCCCCAGCATTTT. Translating gives CASSQGADQPQHF.

The chain uses TRBV6-6 and TRBJ1-6, with 8 bases that match TRBD1. Germline assignment: CDR1 MNHNY and CDR2 SVGAGI (reference sequence). CDR3 size: 14 residues. J was trimmed by 10 bases and V by 6 bases; bases with no gene match: 8. The CDR3 loop reads CASRAGQGNSPLHF. The CDR3 coding sequence is TGTGCCAGCAGAGCCGGACAGGGTAACTCACCCCTCCACTTT.

This chain connects TRBV5-1 to TRBJ2-7; 8 bases fit TRBD1. Germline lookup yields CDR1 SGHRS and CDR2 YFSETQ. The CDR3 has 15 amino acids. Germline trimming cut 0 bases from V and 7 bases from J; bases unmatched to any gene: 9. The CDR3 spells CASSLEWDRYLEQYF. CDR3 nucleotide sequence: TGCGCCAGCAGCTTGGAGTGGGACAGGTATCTAGAGCAGTACTTC.

As concerns this clone: Other DNA variants within this sample encode the same CDR3. The rearrangement links TRBV11-3 to TRBJ2-2; tentative D call: TRBD2 (5 bases). The germline V gene encodes CDR1 SGHNT and CDR2 YENEEA. CDR3 size: 14 residues. The V end was cut by 1 base, the J end by 4 bases, with 7 bases between. As DNA, the CDR3 is TGTGCCAGCAGCTTAGGGGGAGTCACCGGGGAGCTGTTTTTT. This sequence encodes CASSLGGVTGELFF.

The chain has TRBV5-1 and TRBJ2-2; 7 bases map to TRBD2. This CDR3 has 21 amino acids. Germline CDR1 reads SGHRS; CDR2 reads YFSETQ. V was pared by 0 bases and J by 1 base, with 18 bases of the junction left unmatched. The CDR3 region has the DNA TGCGCCAGCAGCTTGGAATTTGGTTCAGCGGGGATTCGCGGGAACACCGGGGAGCTGTTTTTT. The encoded protein is CASSLEFGSAGIRGNTGELFF.

The chain uses TRBV4-2 and TRBJ2-1; 14 bases are shared with TRBD2. The trim removed 4 bases at V and 6 bases at J, leaving 2 bases unmatched. Germline-derived CDR1 and CDR2 are LGHNA and YNFKEQ. There are 15 residues in the CDR3. The CDR3 sequence: CASSPGLAGVNEQFF. The DNA of the CDR3 is TGTGCCAGCAGCCCGGGACTAGCGGGAGTCAATGAGCAGTTCTTC.

This rearrangement joins TRBV27 to TRBJ1-5; tentative D call: TRBD1 (5 bases). V was shortened by 5 bases and J by 7 bases, with 15 bases between the two germline ends. This CDR3 spans 14 amino acids. The germline gives CDR1 MNHEY, CDR2 SMNVEV (reference sequence). CDR3 bases: TGTGCCAGCAGTGTGGGGGGTTGGGCCCAGCCCCAGCATTTT. Its protein product is CASSVGGWAQPQHF.

The chain joins TRBV4-3 to TRBJ2-3; maybe TRBD1 (6 bases). This CDR3 is built from 14 residues. The V end was cut by 0 bases, the J end by 4 bases, with 8 bases between. Germline CDR1 is LGHNA and CDR2 is YSLEER. In DNA form, the CDR3 reads TGCGCCAGCAGCCAAGAGGGGGCCGCAGATACGCAGTATTTT. Protein sequence: CASSQEGAADTQYF.

The chain links TRBV12-3 or TRBV12-4 to TRBJ1-5, with D unresolved. This CDR3 region has 13 residues. Trimming removed 2 bases at V and 5 bases at J, with 7 bases between. DNA of the CDR3: TGTGCCAGCAGTTTATTCCGGGATCAGCCCCAGCATTTT. Residues: CASSLFRDQPQHF.

This clone was observed a handful of times. The chain couples TRBV10-2 to TRBJ1-4; 8 bases line up with TRBD1. Trimming cost V 3 bases and J 8 bases; bases outside gene matches: 8. CDR1 and CDR2 from the germline V gene are WSHSY and SAAADI. The CDR3 has 15 amino acids. CDR3 protein: CASSDQGALGEKLFF. CDR3 sequence (DNA): TGCGCCAGCAGTGACCAGGGGGCGCTGGGGGAAAAACTGTTTTTT.

V gene TRBV18 combines with J gene TRBJ1-1, with D uncertain. Germline CDR1 reads KGHSH; CDR2 reads LQKENI. The CDR3 runs to 13 residues. V lost 4 bases and J 3 bases, leaving 9 bases between the germline ends. CDR3 region: CASSLEPDTEAFF. CDR3 coding DNA: TGTGCCAGCTCACTTGAACCAGACACTGAAGCTTTCTTT.

V gene TRBV3-1 (or the pseudogene TRBV3-2) combines with J gene TRBJ2-1; TRBD1 agrees at 8 bases. The CDR3 contains 15 residues. Germline V gene data show CDR1 as LGHDT and CDR2 as YNNKEL (reference sequence). V lost 5 bases, J lost 3 bases, and 6 bases stayed unmatched. The CDR3 is CASSTGTGFYNEQFF. The CDR3 DNA reads TGTGCCAGCAGCACCGGGACAGGCTTCTACAATGAGCAGTTCTTC.

V is TRBV12-3 or TRBV12-4 and J is TRBJ1-5; TRBD1 matches 8 bases. The V segment lost 5 bases and the J segment 16 bases; nucleotides outside the gene matches: 10. CDR3 length: 12 residues. The CDR3 spells CASSNQGAGRHF. CDR3 nucleotides: TGTGCCAGCAGTAATCAGGGGGCAGGTAGACATTTT.

The rearrangement joins TRBV7-2 to TRBJ1-2; 7 bases line up with TRBD1. The V gene's germline CDR1 is SGHTA and CDR2 FQGNSA. V lost 2 bases, J lost 7 bases, and 7 bases stayed unmatched. The CDR3 length is 14 residues. The CDR3 region has the DNA TGTGCCAGCAGCTTAACAAAGGGACAGCTTGGCTACACCTTC. Residues: CASSLTKGQLGYTF.